This entry lists 20 T cell receptor beta chains sequenced from one sample in a study of blood T cell repertoires in COVID-19. Some clones are missing from TCRdb's copy, which holds only in-frame ones; the method was immunoSEQ multiplex PCR. The sample records roughly 240,000 clones, 86% being singletons. The sequenced material came from PBMCs or T cells enriched from blood (not recorded which). The receptors here all came from a woman between 50 and 59 years old who had recovered from COVID-19.

The chain couples TRBV18 to TRBJ1-2, with D unresolved. Germline V lookup: CDR1 KGHSH, CDR2 LQKENI. CDR3 length equals 15 residues. V dropped 3 bases and J dropped 5 bases, with 16 bases sitting between them. CDR3: CASSPTPGVEYGYTF. CDR3 nucleotide sequence: TGTGCCAGCTCACCCACCCCTGGAGTAGAATATGGCTACACCTTC.

The chain combines TRBV30 with TRBJ2-2, with TRBD2 matching 12 bases. This CDR3 is built from 17 residues. The junction had 10 bases not matched to a gene; V was cut back by 2 bases and J by 6 bases. CDR1 is GTSNPN, CDR2 SVGIG, per germline (reference sequence). The CDR3 sequence: CAWSKQEASGGAGELFF. The CDR3 DNA sequence: TGTGCCTGGAGTAAACAGGAGGCTAGCGGGGGGGCCGGGGAGCTGTTTTTT.

The V call is TRBV18, the J call TRBJ2-7; perhaps TRBD1 as D (5 bases). Looked up from germline, CDR1 is KGHSH and CDR2 is LQKENI. This CDR3 is built from 14 residues. Deletions cut 3 bases from V and 5 bases from J, with 14 bases between. CDR3 nucleotide sequence: TGTGCCAGCTCACCTGGGGCAGGCGGCGACGAGCAGTACTTC. Translation: CASSPGAGGDEQYF.

The rearrangement links TRBV9 to TRBJ2-7; no reliable D call. Trimming pared 4 bases from V and 3 bases from J, leaving 11 bases between. Germline CDR1 is SGDLS and CDR2 is YYNGEE. CDR3 size: 13 residues. DNA for the CDR3: TGTGCCAGCAGCCCACCCGCCAGCTACGAGCAGTACTTC. As protein: CASSPPASYEQYF.

CDR3 nucleotides: TGCAGCGTTAAGACAGGGGGCGAAGGCTACACCTTC. Protein product: CSVKTGGEGYTF. The gene calls are TRBV29-1 and TRBJ1-2; 10 bases are a match to TRBD1. The V segment lost 5 bases and the J segment 8 bases; nucleotides outside the gene matches: 5. CDR3 length: 12 amino acids. The germline gives CDR1 SQVTM, CDR2 ANQGSEA.

The chain carries TRBV5-4 and TRBJ2-5, with 8 bases matching TRBD1. Germline-derived CDR1 and CDR2 are SGHNT and YYREEE (reference sequence). Trimming at V came to 4 bases and at J to 9 bases, leaving 11 bases not matched to a gene. This CDR3 has 14 residues. The CDR3 coding sequence is TGTGCCAGCAGCGAGCGACAGGGGAAAACGGCCCAGTACTTC. Protein product: CASSERQGKTAQYF.

This clone was seen more than once but under ten times. V is TRBV11-1 and J is TRBJ1-1; unclear D gene. Germline values: CDR1 SGHAT, CDR2 FQDESV (reference sequence). Trimming removed 2 bases at V and 0 bases at J, with 4 bases between. The CDR3 runs 13 residues. CDR3 bases: TGTGCCAGCAGCTTATCAATGAACACTGAAGCTTTCTTT. Translating gives CASSLSMNTEAFF.

V gene TRBV3-1 (or the pseudogene TRBV3-2) combines with J gene TRBJ2-5, with D possibly matching TRBD1 (5 bases). V lost 6 bases and J 4 bases, leaving 12 bases between the germline ends. The CDR3 is made up of 13 amino acids. The germline V gene has CDR1 LGHDT and CDR2 YNNKEL (reference sequence). In DNA, the CDR3 is TGTGCCAGCAGTCCCCCAGGGTTAGAGACCCAGTACTTC. It encodes CASSPPGLETQYF.

The chain is built from TRBV29-1 and TRBJ1-1; tentative D call: TRBD1 (5 bases). The CDR3 contains 14 residues. Germline CDR1 reads SQVTM; CDR2 reads ANQGSEA. Trimming removed 5 bases at V and 2 bases at J, with 15 bases between. The CDR3 DNA sequence: TGCAGCGTTCGAGATAGGGGAACTAACACTGAAGCTTTCTTT. This gives the protein CSVRDRGTNTEAFF.

The chain couples TRBV24-1 to TRBJ2-7, with 11 bases fitting TRBD1. CDR1 and CDR2 (germline): KGHDR, SFDVKD. The CDR3 is 15 residues long. Losses at the gene ends were 2 bases for V and 5 bases for J; bases not matched to a gene: 4. The CDR3 is CATSDSRTGGNEQYF. In DNA, the CDR3 is TGTGCCACCAGTGATTCCCGGACAGGGGGCAACGAGCAGTACTTC.

This clone has more than one count but fewer than ten. V gene TRBV7-9 combines with J gene TRBJ1-4; TRBD1 agrees at 11 bases. V shed 10 bases and J 3 bases; nucleotides not matched to a gene: 10. The CDR3 is 16 residues long. From germline, CDR1 is SEHNR and CDR2 FQNEAQ (reference sequence). The CDR3 loop reads CATKRGQGAANEKLFF. The CDR3 nucleotides are TGTGCCACAAAAAGAGGACAGGGGGCTGCTAATGAAAAACTGTTTTTT.

The rearrangement links TRBV28 to TRBJ2-1; TRBD2 aligns across 7 bases. With V trimmed by 7 bases and J by 6 bases, 6 bases remained unmatched. The germline V gene encodes CDR1 MDHEN and CDR2 SYDVKM. CDR3 length: 13 amino acids. CDR3 sequence (DNA): TGTGCCAGCAACCCAGGGAGGGCCAATGAGCAGTTCTTC. Amino acid sequence: CASNPGRANEQFF.

This rearrangement joins TRBV19 to TRBJ1-1; D is unresolved. V lost 6 bases and J lost 4, with 21 bases in between. Germline V gene lookup returns CDR1 LNHDA and CDR2 SQIVND (reference sequence). The CDR3 runs to 16 residues. CDR3 in DNA: TGTGCCAGTAGCTGGGTAACGGGTAACCCGGGCACTGAAGCTTTCTTT. Residues: CASSWVTGNPGTEAFF.

The chain recombines TRBV4-1 with TRBJ2-7, with a tentative D call TRBD1 (5 bases). The CDR3 has 13 residues. From germline, CDR1 is MGHRA and CDR2 YSYEKL. V gave up 0 bases and J gave up 10 bases, with 13 bases separating them. CDR3 bases: TGCGCCAGCAGCCAAGATAGGACAACGGACCAGTACTTC. This gives the protein CASSQDRTTDQYF.

This sequence joins TRBV5-1 and TRBJ1-4; TRBD1 matches at 9 bases. This CDR3 contains 15 residues. The V gene's germline CDR1 is SGHRS and CDR2 YFSETQ. V lost 2 bases, J lost 7 bases, and 6 bases stayed unmatched. The CDR3 nucleotides are TGCGCCAGCAGCTTATCCGGGACAGGGAGTGAAAAACTGTTTTTT. Protein: CASSLSGTGSEKLFF.

The V and J genes are TRBV7-9 and TRBJ1-2; TRBD1 agrees at 9 bases. The CDR3 length is 14 residues. Germline values: CDR1 SEHNR, CDR2 FQNEAQ (reference sequence). Trimming took 0 bases from V and 7 from J; bases not matched to a gene: 3. DNA of the CDR3: TGTGCCAGCAGCTTAGCGGGACAGGGTTCTGGCTACACCTTC. This translates into CASSLAGQGSGYTF.

V and J are TRBV4-2 and TRBJ2-1; 7 bases are a match to TRBD1. The junction had 10 bases not matched to a gene; V was cut back by 4 bases and J by 10 bases. From germline, CDR1 is LGHNA and CDR2 YNFKEQ. The CDR3 is 14 amino acids. DNA for the CDR3: TGTGCCAGCAGCCCATCGGGACAGTATACGGAGCAGTTCTTC. Translation gives CASSPSGQYTEQFF.

The chain couples TRBV15 to TRBJ2-3; no reliable D call. Germline V gene sequence: CDR1 LNHNV, CDR2 YYDKDF (reference sequence). Trimming took 1 base from V and 2 from J, leaving 4 bases between them. The CDR3 has 13 residues. In nucleotides, the CDR3 is TGTGCCACCAGCAGAGCGTACACAGATACGCAGTATTTT. It specifies CATSRAYTDTQYF.

The DNA for the CDR3 is TGTGCCAGCAGGCTCCGGGAGTCCATGGGCACAGATACGCAGTATTTT. Translated, it gives CASRLRESMGTDTQYF. V gene TRBV2 combines with J gene TRBJ2-3; the D gene is possibly TRBD2 (6 bases). This CDR3 spans 16 amino acids. The germline CDR1 and CDR2 sequences are SNHLY and FYNNEI. V lost 6 bases, J lost 1 base, and 17 bases lay in between.

The rearrangement joins TRBV2 to TRBJ2-2; a weak D match, TRBD2 (7 bases). The CDR3 has 16 amino acids. CDR1 is SNHLY and CDR2 is FYNNEI in the germline V gene. Trimming left V 2 bases short and J 5 bases short, with 15 bases between. CDR3 coding DNA: TGTGCCAGCAGTGAACGGGGGAGGGGGATTACCGGGGAGCTGTTTTTT. Protein: CASSERGRGITGELFF.